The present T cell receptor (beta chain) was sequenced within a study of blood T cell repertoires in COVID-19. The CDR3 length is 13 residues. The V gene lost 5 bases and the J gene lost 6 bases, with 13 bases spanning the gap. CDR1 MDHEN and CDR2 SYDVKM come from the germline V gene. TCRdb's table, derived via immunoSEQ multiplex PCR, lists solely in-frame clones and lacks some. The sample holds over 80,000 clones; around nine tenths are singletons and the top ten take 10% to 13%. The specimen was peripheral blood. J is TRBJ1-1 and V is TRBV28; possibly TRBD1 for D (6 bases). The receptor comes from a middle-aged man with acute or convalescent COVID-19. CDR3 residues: CASSTHREAEAFF. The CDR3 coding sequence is TGTGCCAGCAGTACCCACAGGGAAGCTGAAGCTTTCTTT.